The entry below describes one T cell receptor (beta chain). Its matching antigen is unknown. This record belongs to a study of OX40 agonist ivuxolimab in advanced cancers. Study summary: Dose-escalation subjects each had hepatocellular carcinoma, melanoma, renal cell or head and neck cancer. Averaging roughly 60 years in age, with a range of roughly 23 to 80, the cohort was 82.7% male. The study, taken as a whole, reports: Expanded clones were, on average, more numerous among CD8+ T cells than CD4+.

Only in-frame clones appear in the TCRdb table, and some are missing; sequencing was by immunoSEQ multiplex PCR. The data show more than 65,000 clones, around 78% seen once. Germline-derived CDR1 and CDR2 are MDHEN and SYDVKM. The V end lost 6 bases, the J end lost 5 bases, and 17 bases lay between the germline ends. The CDR3 is 15 amino acids. Baseline was the first blood sampling point, followed by cycle 4 day 1 and cycle 7 day 1. The receptor was derived from an adult with an advanced solid tumor such as melanoma, head and neck, liver or kidney cancer. Here the sequenced sample was CD4+ or CD8+ T cells sorted from blood, taken in a trial of the OX40 agonist ivuxolimab. The chain combines TRBV28 with TRBJ1-5; weak D call: TRBD1 (5 bases). The CDR3 DNA follows: TGTGCCAGCAGCACCCCCTCACTGGGGGATCAGCCCCAGCATTTT. It specifies CASSTPSLGDQPQHF.